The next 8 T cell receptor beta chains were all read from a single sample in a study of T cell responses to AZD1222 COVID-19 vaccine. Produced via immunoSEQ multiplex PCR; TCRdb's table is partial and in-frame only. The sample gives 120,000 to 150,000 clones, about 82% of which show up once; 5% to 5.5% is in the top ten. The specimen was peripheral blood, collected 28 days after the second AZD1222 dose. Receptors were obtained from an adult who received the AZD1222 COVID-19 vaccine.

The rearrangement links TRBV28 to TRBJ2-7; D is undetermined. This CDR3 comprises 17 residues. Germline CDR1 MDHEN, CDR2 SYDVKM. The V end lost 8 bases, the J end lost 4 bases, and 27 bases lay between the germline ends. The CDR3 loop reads CASHTSTGSRSGYEQYF. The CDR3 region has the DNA TGTGCCAGCCACACTTCCACCGGGTCCAGATCCGGATACGAGCAGTACTTC.

The CDR3 nucleotides are TGTGCCAGCAGCTTAGGGGACAGGATGAGGACTGAAGCTTTCTTT. This translates into CASSLGDRMRTEAFF. The gene calls are TRBV7-9 and TRBJ1-1; 8 bases map to TRBD1. This CDR3 comprises 15 residues. The ends lost 1 base at V and 5 bases at J; junction bases unmatched: 6. CDR1 and CDR2 from the germline V gene are SEHNR and FQNEAQ (reference sequence).

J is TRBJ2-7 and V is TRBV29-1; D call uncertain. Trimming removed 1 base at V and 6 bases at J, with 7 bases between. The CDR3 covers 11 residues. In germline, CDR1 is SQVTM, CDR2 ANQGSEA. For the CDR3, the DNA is TGCAGCGTTGAAGTGCTAGGCGAGCAGTACTTC. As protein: CSVEVLGEQYF.

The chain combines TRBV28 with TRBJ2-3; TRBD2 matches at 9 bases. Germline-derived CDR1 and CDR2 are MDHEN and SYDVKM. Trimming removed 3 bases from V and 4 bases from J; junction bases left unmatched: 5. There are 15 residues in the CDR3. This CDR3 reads CASSFGRGGPDTQYF. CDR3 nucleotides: TGTGCCAGCAGTTTCGGGCGGGGGGGGCCAGATACGCAGTATTTT.

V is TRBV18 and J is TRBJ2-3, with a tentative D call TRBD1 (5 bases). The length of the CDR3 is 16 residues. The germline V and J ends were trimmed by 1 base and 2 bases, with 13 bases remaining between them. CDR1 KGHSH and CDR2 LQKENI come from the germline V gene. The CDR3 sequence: CASSPLRLGLTDTQYF. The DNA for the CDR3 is TGTGCCAGCTCACCACTGAGACTGGGGCTCACAGATACGCAGTATTTT.

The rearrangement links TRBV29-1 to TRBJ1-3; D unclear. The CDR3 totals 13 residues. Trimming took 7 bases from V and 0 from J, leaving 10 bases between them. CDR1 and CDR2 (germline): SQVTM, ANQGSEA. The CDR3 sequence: CSGYTDSGNTIYF. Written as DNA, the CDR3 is TGCAGCGGGTACACGGACTCTGGAAACACCATATATTTT.

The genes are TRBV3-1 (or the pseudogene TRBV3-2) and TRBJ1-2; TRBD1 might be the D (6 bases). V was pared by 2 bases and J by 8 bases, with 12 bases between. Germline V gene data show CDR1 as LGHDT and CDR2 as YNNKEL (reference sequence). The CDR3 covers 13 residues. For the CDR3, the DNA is TGTGCCAGCAGCCAACGGGGGGGCCAGGGCTACACCTTC. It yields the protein CASSQRGGQGYTF.

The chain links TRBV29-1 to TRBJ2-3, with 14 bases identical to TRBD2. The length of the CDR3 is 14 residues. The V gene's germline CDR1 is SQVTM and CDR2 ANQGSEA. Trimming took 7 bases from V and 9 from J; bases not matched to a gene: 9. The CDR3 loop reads CSAGTSGGQGTQYF. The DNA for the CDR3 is TGCAGCGCCGGGACTAGCGGGGGCCAGGGGACGCAGTATTTT.